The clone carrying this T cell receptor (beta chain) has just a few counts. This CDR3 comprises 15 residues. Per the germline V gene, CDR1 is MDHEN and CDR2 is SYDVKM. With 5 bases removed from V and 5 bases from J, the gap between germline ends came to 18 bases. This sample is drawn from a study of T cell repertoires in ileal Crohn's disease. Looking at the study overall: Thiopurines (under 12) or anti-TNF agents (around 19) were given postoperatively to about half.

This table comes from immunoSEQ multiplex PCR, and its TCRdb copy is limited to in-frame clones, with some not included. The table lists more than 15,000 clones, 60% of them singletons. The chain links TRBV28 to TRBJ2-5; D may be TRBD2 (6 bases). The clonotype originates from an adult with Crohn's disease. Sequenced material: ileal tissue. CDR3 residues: CASSPRTGRGETQYF. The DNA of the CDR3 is TGTGCCAGCAGTCCACGGACTGGACGGGGGGAGACCCAGTACTTC. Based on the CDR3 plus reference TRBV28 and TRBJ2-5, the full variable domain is DVKVTQSSRYLVKRTGEKVFLECVQDMDHENMFWYRQDPGLGLRLIYFSYDVKMKEKGDIPEGYSVSREKKERFSLILESASTNQTSMYLCASSPRTGRGETQYFGPGTRLLVL.